Below are 3 T cell receptor beta chains sequenced from a single sample in a study of blood T cell repertoires in COVID-19. Only in-frame clones appear in the TCRdb table, and some are missing; sequencing was by immunoSEQ multiplex PCR. The sample records 100,000 to 140,000 clones, almost 85% being singletons. Sequenced sample: peripheral blood. The receptors originated from a human donor in a cohort sampled during active COVID-19.

J is TRBJ2-5 and V is TRBV28; a possible D gene is TRBD2 (5 bases). V was pared by 5 bases and J by 4 bases, with 14 bases between. Per germline, CDR1 MDHEN and CDR2 SYDVKM. The CDR3 is made up of 14 amino acids. The CDR3 DNA follows: TGTGCCAGCAGTGGACTGCTAGAGGGAGAGACCCAGTACTTC. Translated: CASSGLLEGETQYF.

In its sample, this clone was seen once. The chain joins TRBV3-1 (or the pseudogene TRBV3-2) to TRBJ2-2; D possibly corresponds to TRBD1 (6 bases). This CDR3 contains 16 residues. Germline V lookup: CDR1 LGHDT, CDR2 YNNKEL (reference sequence). Deletions cut 1 base from V and 0 bases from J, with 9 bases between. CDR3 region: CASSQGPGANTGELFF. CDR3 sequence (DNA): TGTGCCAGCAGCCAAGGTCCAGGGGCGAACACCGGGGAGCTGTTTTTT.

The chain uses TRBV7-2 and TRBJ2-3; D call uncertain. Germline CDR1 and CDR2: SGHTA and FQGNSA. The CDR3 spans 14 residues. V lost 5 bases and J lost 2, with 11 bases in between. This CDR3 is CASSMFQFTDTQYF. As DNA, the CDR3 is TGTGCCAGCAGCATGTTCCAGTTCACAGATACGCAGTATTTT.